Listed below are T cell receptor beta chains from one sample, sequenced in a study of cytomegalovirus exposure and HLA in healthy donors. The table came from immunoSEQ multiplex PCR; TCRdb's copy has only in-frame clones and leaves some out. This table has about 98,000 clones, about 80% appearing once. Sequencing used PBMCs. These receptors were taken from a man aged 18 to 30 in good health and CMV-seropositive. CDR3s include the opening cysteine and the closing phenylalanine or tryptophan. A D gene is named only where the DNA matches it firmly. The size of a clone is reported for some rows only, either as once, few or many, or as a class for expanded clones.

15 | TRBJ2-5 | few | TRBV7-9 | - | TGTGCCAGCTCCCGGACGGACCCGGAGGTAGAGACCCAGTACTTC | CASSRTDPEVETQYF
13 | TRBJ2-2 | - | TRBV18 | TRBD1 | TGTGCCAGCTCACGACAGGGTGACGGGGAGCTGTTTTTT | CASSRQGDGELFF
12 | TRBJ1-1 | once | TRBV5-8 | TRBD1 | TGTGCCAGCAGGCGGGACAGCCCGGAAGCTTTCTTT | CASRRDSPEAFF
14 | TRBJ2-7 | - | TRBV11-2 | TRBD2 | TGTGCCAGCACGTTTGGAGGGACTACCTACGAGCAGTACTTC | CASTFGGTTYEQYF
15 | TRBJ2-2 | - | TRBV29-1 | TRBD2 | TGCAGCGTGCAACGAGCGGGGGTCCTCACCGGGGAGCTGTTTTTT | CSVQRAGVLTGELFF
13 | TRBJ2-7 | once | TRBV5-1 | - | TGCGCCAGCAGCCTTAGTAAAGGGGGAGAGCAGTACTTC | CASSLSKGGEQYF
18 | TRBJ2-2 | - | TRBV5-4 | TRBD2 | TGTGCCAGCAGCTTGGAACTAGCGGGGGGGCCGTTCACCGGGGAGCTGTTTTTT | CASSLELAGGPFTGELFF
17 | TRBJ1-2 | - | TRBV11-2 | - | TGTGCCAGCAGCTTAATATCGGCAGGGACTAGGAACTATGGCTACACCTTC | CASSLISAGTRNYGYTF
14 | TRBJ2-2 | - | TRBV7-9 | TRBD1 | TGTGCCAGCAGCTTCTACAGGGGTCTCGGGGAGCTGTTTTTT | CASSFYRGLGELFF
15 | TRBJ1-1 | - | TRBV27 | TRBD1 | TGTGCCAGCAGGGGTTTCGGGACAGGAACCACTGAAGCTTTCTTT | CASRGFGTGTTEAFF
14 | TRBJ2-3 | - | TRBV29-1 | - | TGCAGTGTGACTCGTGGACTCGTAACAGATACGCAGTATTTT | CSVTRGLVTDTQYF
14 | TRBJ1-2 | - | TRBV27 | - | TGTGCCAGCAGCGATACAGGGAGCTGGGTTGGCTACACCTTC | CASSDTGSWVGYTF
15 | TRBJ2-7 | - | TRBV4-1 | TRBD1 | TGCGCCAGCAGCCAAGACGCAGGGGGCTATTACGAGCAGTACTTC | CASSQDAGGYYEQYF
16 | TRBJ2-4 | - | TRBV19 | - | TGTGCCACCCAGGACAGAGTAAATCTAGCCAAAAACATTCAGTACTTC | CATQDRVNLAKNIQYF
15 | TRBJ1-2 | few | TRBV19 | TRBD1 | TGTGCCAGTAGTATCGGGACAGGGCTGAGGGATGGCTACACCTTC | CASSIGTGLRDGYTF
12 | TRBJ1-2 | - | TRBV30 | - | TGTGCCTGGAGCGGGGCTAACTATGGCTACACCTTC | CAWSGANYGYTF
13 | TRBJ2-7 | - | TRBV6-5 | - | TGTGCCAGCAGTTACTCAGCCGAGTACGAGCAGTACTTC | CASSYSAEYEQYF
14 | TRBJ2-3 | - | TRBV9 | - | TGTGCCTGCAACAGGGATCCAAATTCAGATACGCAGTATTTT | CACNRDPNSDTQYF
14 | TRBJ1-5 | - | TRBV27 | - | TGTGCCAGCAGTTTGTCGGGTAGCAATCAGCCCCAGCATTTT | CASSLSGSNQPQHF
12 | TRBJ1-1 | few | TRBV10-1 | - | TGCGCCAGCAGTGACAGTTCCACTGAAGCTTTCTTT | CASSDSSTEAFF
13 | TRBJ2-7 | few | TRBV18 | TRBD2 | TGTGCCAGCTCACGGGGGGGGAACTACGAGCAGTACTTC | CASSRGGNYEQYF
15 | TRBJ2-7 | - | TRBV2 | TRBD1 | TGTGCCAGCAGGGCGGTGGACAGGTTGAGTCACGAGCAGTACTTC | CASRAVDRLSHEQYF
14 | TRBJ2-7 | - | TRBV7-8 | - | TGTGCCAGCAGCTTGTTTAGTGTCTCCTACGAGCAGTACTTC | CASSLFSVSYEQYF
11 | TRBJ2-1 | - | TRBV6-5 | TRBD2 | TGTGCCAGCACCCAGGGAGGGGAGCAGTTCTTC | CASTQGGEQFF